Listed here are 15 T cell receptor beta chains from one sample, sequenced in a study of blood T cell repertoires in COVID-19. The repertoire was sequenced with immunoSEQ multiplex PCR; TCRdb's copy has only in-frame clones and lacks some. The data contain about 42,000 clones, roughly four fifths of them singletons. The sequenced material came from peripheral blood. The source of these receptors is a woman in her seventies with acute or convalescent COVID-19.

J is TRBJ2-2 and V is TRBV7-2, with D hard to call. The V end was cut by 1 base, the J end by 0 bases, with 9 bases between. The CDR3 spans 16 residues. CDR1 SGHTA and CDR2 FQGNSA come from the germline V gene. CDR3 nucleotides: TGTGCCAGCAGCTTAGTTGGCGGCTCGAACACCGGGGAGCTGTTTTTT. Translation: CASSLVGGSNTGELFF. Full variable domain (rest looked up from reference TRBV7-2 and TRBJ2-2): GAGVSQSPSNKVTEKGKDVELRCDPISGHTALYWYRQSLGQGLEFLIYFQGNSAPDKSGLPSDRFSAERTGGSVSTLTIQRTQQEDSAVYLCASSLVGGSNTGELFFGEGSRLTVL.

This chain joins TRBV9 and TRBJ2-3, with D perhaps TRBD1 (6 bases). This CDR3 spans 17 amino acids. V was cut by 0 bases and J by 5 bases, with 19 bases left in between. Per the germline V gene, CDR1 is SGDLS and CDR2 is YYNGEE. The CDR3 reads CASSVADVGALQDTQYF. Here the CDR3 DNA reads TGTGCCAGCAGCGTAGCTGATGTGGGGGCACTTCAAGATACGCAGTATTTT.

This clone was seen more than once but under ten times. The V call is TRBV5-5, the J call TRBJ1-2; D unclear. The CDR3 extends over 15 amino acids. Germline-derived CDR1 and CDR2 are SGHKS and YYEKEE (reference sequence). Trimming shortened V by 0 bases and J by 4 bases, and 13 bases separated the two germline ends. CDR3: CASSLGLGTSYGYTF. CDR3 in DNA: TGTGCCAGCAGCTTGGGTCTAGGTACCTCCTATGGCTACACCTTC.

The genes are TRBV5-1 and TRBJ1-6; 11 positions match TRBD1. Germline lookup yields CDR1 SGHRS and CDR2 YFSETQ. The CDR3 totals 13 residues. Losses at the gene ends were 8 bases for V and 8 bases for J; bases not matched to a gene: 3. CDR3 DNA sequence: TGCGCCAGTTCGGGACAGGGGGATTCACCCCTCCACTTT. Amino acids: CASSGQGDSPLHF.

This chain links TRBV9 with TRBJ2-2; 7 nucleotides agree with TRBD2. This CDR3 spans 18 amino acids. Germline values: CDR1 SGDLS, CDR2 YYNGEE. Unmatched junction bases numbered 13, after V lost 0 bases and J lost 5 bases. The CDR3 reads CASSVALIREGRTGELFF. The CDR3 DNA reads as TGTGCCAGCAGCGTAGCTCTAATAAGGGAGGGGCGTACCGGGGAGCTGTTTTTT.

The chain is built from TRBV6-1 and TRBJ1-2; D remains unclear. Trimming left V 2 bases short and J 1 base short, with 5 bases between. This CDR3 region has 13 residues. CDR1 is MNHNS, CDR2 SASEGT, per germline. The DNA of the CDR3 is TGTGCCAGCAGTGAAACGGTTAACTATGGCTACACCTTC. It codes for CASSETVNYGYTF.

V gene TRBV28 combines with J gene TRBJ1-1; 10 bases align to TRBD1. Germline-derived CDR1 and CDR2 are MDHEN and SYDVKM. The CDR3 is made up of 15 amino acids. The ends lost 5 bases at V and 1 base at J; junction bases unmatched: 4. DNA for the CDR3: TGTGCCAGCAGTCCCGGGACAGGGGCGAACACTGAAGCTTTCTTT. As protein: CASSPGTGANTEAFF.

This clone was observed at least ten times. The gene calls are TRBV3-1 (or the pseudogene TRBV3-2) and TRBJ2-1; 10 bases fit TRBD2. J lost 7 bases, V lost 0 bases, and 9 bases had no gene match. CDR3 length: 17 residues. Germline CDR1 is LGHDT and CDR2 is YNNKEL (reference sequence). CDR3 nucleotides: TGTGCCAGCAGCCAAGATGGTCCAGCGGGGGGGCGTAATGAGCAGTTCTTC. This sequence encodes CASSQDGPAGGRNEQFF.

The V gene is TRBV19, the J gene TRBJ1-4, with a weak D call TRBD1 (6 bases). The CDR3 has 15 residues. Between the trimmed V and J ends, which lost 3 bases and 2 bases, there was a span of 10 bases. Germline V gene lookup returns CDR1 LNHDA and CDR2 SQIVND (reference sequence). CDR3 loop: CASSMGRGTNEKLFF. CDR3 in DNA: TGTGCCAGTAGTATGGGAAGGGGGACTAATGAAAAACTGTTTTTT.

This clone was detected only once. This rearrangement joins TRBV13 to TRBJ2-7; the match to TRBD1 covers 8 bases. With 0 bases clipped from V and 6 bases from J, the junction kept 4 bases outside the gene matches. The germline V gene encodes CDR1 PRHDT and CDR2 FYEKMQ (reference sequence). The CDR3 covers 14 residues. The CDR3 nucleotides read TGTGCCAGCAGCTTAGGTGACAGGGGAAGCGAGCAGTACTTC. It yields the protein CASSLGDRGSEQYF.

The CDR3 region has the DNA TGTGCCAGCATGTCGGTAATTAAGCGGGAGGCGACCTCTGGGGCCAACGTCCTGACTTTC. This codes for CASMSVIKREATSGANVLTF. The chain combines TRBV19 with TRBJ2-6; 9 bases match TRBD2. The CDR3 has 20 amino acids. Looked up from germline, CDR1 is LNHDA and CDR2 is SQIVND (reference sequence). Trimming at V came to 9 bases and at J to 0 bases, leaving 18 bases not matched to a gene.

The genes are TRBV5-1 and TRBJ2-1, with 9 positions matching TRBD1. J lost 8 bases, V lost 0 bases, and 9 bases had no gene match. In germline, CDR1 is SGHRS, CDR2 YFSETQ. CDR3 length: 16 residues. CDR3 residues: CASSLEGQGTWDEQFF. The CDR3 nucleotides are TGCGCCAGCAGCTTGGAAGGACAGGGGACTTGGGATGAGCAGTTCTTC.

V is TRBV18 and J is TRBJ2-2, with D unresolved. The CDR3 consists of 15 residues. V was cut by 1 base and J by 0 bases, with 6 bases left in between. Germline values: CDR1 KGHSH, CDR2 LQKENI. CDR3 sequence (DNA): TGTGCCAGCTCACCACTTACAGCGAACACCGGGGAGCTGTTTTTT. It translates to CASSPLTANTGELFF. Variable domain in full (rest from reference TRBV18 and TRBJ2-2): NAGVMQNPRHLVRRRGQEARLRCSPMKGHSHVYWYRQLPEEGLKFMVYLQKENIIDESGMPKERFSAEFPKEGPSILRIQQVVRGDSAAYFCASSPLTANTGELFFGEGSRLTVL.

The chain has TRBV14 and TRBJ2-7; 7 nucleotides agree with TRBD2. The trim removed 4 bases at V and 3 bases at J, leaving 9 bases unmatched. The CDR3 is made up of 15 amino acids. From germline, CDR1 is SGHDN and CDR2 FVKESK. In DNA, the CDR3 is TGTGCCAGCAGCCCGGGACTGGGGGGGGTCTACGAGCAGTACTTC. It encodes CASSPGLGGVYEQYF.

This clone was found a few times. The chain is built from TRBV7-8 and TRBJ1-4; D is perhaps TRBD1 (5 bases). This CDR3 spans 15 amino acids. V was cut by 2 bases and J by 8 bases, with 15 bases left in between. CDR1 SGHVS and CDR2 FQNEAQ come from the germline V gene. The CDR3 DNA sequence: TGTGCCAGCAGCTTATTAACAAGGGGCGAAGAAAAACTGTTTTTT. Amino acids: CASSLLTRGEEKLFF.